The 21 T cell receptor beta chains below all came from one sample that was sequenced in a study of beta chain features in type 1 diabetes (dated by TCRdb to 2017 to 2018). The library was made by the immunoSEQ multiplex PCR assay. The High Capacity cDNA Reverse Transcription Kit was used to reverse transcribe all of the isolated RNA, meaning that expressed TCRB transcripts were what got sequenced. TCRdb retrieved this table from immuneACCESS and kept in-frame rearrangements only. Not all clones are present; in checked studies, unresolved V genes account for under half, and no reason is known for the remainder. In this sample the table shows about 350,000 clones, about 18% of which occur a single time. Clones ranked in the top ten supply 0.035% to 0.055% of the sample. Material: naive CD4+ T cells from blood. Sample cell subset or site, as interpreted from the label and publication: true naive CD4+ T cells. The receptors were gathered from a woman between 18 and 29 years old in good health.

V usage is TRBV14 and J usage is TRBJ1-2, with D perhaps TRBD1 (5 bases). Trimming pared 7 bases from V and 1 base from J, leaving 10 bases between. Germline V gene sequence: CDR1 SGHDN, CDR2 FVKESK. The CDR3 totals 13 residues. The CDR3 sequence: CASNRGVNYGYTF. The CDR3 nucleotides are TGTGCCAGCAACCGGGGGGTTAACTATGGCTACACCTTC.

This clone turned up a few times. Additional DNA sequences in this sample encode the identical CDR3. This chain joins TRBV5-1 and TRBJ2-5, with D hard to call. CDR3 length: 14 amino acids. Trimming left V 0 bases short and J 0 bases short, with 6 bases between. Germline CDR1 SGHRS, CDR2 YFSETQ. This CDR3 reads CASSLVPDQETQYF. The DNA of the CDR3 is TGCGCCAGCAGCTTGGTGCCAGACCAAGAGACCCAGTACTTC.

V usage is TRBV5-1 and J usage is TRBJ1-2, with D hard to call. Between the trimmed V and J ends, which lost 4 bases and 2 bases, there was a span of 12 bases. The CDR3 is 14 amino acids. Germline loops: CDR1 SGHRS, CDR2 YFSETQ. This CDR3 is CASSPSNLNYGYTF. The CDR3 DNA sequence: TGCGCCAGCAGCCCGTCGAATCTAAACTATGGCTACACCTTC.

The chain joins TRBV9 to TRBJ2-1, with D possibly being TRBD2 (6 bases). Trimming shortened V by 2 bases and J by 2 bases, and 17 bases separated the two germline ends. Germline V gene lookup returns CDR1 SGDLS and CDR2 YYNGEE. CDR3 length equals 17 residues. CDR3 sequence reads: CASSVRLGGTAYNEQFF. CDR3 in DNA: TGTGCCAGCAGCGTCCGACTCGGCGGGACCGCCTACAATGAGCAGTTCTTC.

This clone has just a few counts. J is TRBJ1-5 and V is TRBV9; D perhaps matches TRBD1 (5 bases). Trimming removed 4 bases at V and 11 bases at J, with 13 bases between. Germline lookup yields CDR1 SGDLS and CDR2 YYNGEE. There are 12 residues in the CDR3. Here the CDR3 reads CASSSYGGAQHF. The CDR3 nucleotides are TGTGCCAGCAGCTCGTACGGGGGGGCCCAGCATTTT.

This clone was detected a few times. The rearrangement joins TRBV30 to TRBJ1-5; 7 positions match TRBD1. This CDR3 is built from 13 residues. V gave up 0 bases and J gave up 7 bases; unmatched junction bases: 3. Germline V CDR1 and CDR2: GTSNPN, SVGIG (reference sequence). CDR3 coding DNA: TGTGCCTGGAGTGTAGGGACAGCGCAGCCCCAGCATTTT. As protein: CAWSVGTAQPQHF.

This clone turned up a few times. J is TRBJ1-1 and V is TRBV29-1, with D uncertain. The V and J ends lost 4 bases and 0 bases respectively, with 12 bases between them. The germline gives CDR1 SQVTM, CDR2 ANQGSEA. This CDR3 comprises 14 residues. The CDR3 sequence is CSVVKVNLNTEAFF. CDR3 DNA sequence: TGCAGCGTTGTAAAAGTGAACTTGAACACTGAAGCTTTCTTT.

The chain has TRBV10-3 and TRBJ2-3, with 8 bases fitting TRBD2. J lost 3 bases, V lost 5 bases, and 7 bases had no gene match. The CDR3 is 15 amino acids. Germline CDR1 ENHRY, CDR2 SYGVKD. The CDR3 loop reads CAISLRPGGTDTQYF. The CDR3 DNA follows: TGTGCCATCAGTCTCCGTCCGGGGGGGACAGATACGCAGTATTTT.

The rearrangement uses TRBV21-1 and TRBJ2-7; TRBD1, the table's D call, lacks a check against the DNA. TRBV21-1 is deemed a pseudogene. The CDR3 consists of 13 residues. The CDR3 is CARGTGFADEQYF. The CDR3 DNA sequence: TGTGCCAGGGGGACAGGGTTCGCCGACGAGCAGTACTTC.

This sequence joins TRBV30 and TRBJ1-3; D may be TRBD1 (6 bases). CDR3 length equals 14 residues. Deletions cut 2 bases from V and 1 base from J, with 9 bases between. Germline CDR1 GTSNPN, CDR2 SVGIG (reference sequence). CDR3 in amino acids: CAWSYRESGNTIYF. Here the CDR3 DNA reads TGTGCCTGGAGTTACAGGGAGTCTGGAAACACCATATATTTT.

CDR3 protein: CASSVERARVYGYTF. The CDR3 DNA is TGCGCCAGCAGCGTAGAACGGGCCAGGGTCTATGGCTACACCTTC. The chain joins TRBV4-1 to TRBJ1-2; possible D gene TRBD1, 5 bases. There are 15 residues in the CDR3. Per the germline V gene, CDR1 is MGHRA and CDR2 is YSYEKL. V dropped 5 bases and J dropped 4 bases, with 17 bases sitting between them.

This chain's CDR3 is CASSPGPSYEQYF. The CDR3 nucleotides are TGTGCCAGCAGCCCTGGGCCTTCCTACGAGCAGTACTTC. This rearrangement joins TRBV11-3 to TRBJ2-7; D remains unclear. Germline-derived CDR1 and CDR2 are SGHNT and YENEEA. The CDR3 covers 13 residues. V lost 5 bases and J 1 base, leaving 9 bases between the germline ends.

The J gene is TRBJ1-1, the V gene TRBV30, with D perhaps TRBD1 (6 bases). V lost 4 bases and J 5 bases, leaving 11 bases between the germline ends. Germline loops: CDR1 GTSNPN, CDR2 SVGIG (reference sequence). The CDR3 totals 12 residues. The CDR3 region is CAWNTGSTEAFF. CDR3 coding DNA: TGTGCCTGGAATACAGGGTCGACTGAAGCTTTCTTT. The variable domain in full, with the rest retrieved from reference TRBV30 and TRBJ1-1, is SQTIHQWPATLVQPVGSPLSLECTVEGTSNPNLYWYRQAAGRGLQLLFYSVGIGQISSEVPQNLSASRPQDRQFILSSKKLLLSDSGFYLCAWNTGSTEAFFGQGTRLTVV.

CDR3 nucleotide sequence: TGTGCCAGCACCGTCGTGAAGGGGACTGAAGCTTTCTTT. Protein sequence: CASTVVKGTEAFF. The V call is TRBV6-6, the J call TRBJ1-1; a weak D match, TRBD1 (5 bases). The CDR3 runs to 13 residues. Germline V gene lookup returns CDR1 MNHNY and CDR2 SVGAGI (reference sequence). V lost 7 bases to trimming and J lost 5 bases, with 14 bases between them.

The chain couples TRBV7-2 to TRBJ1-1; 12 bases are a match to TRBD1. The CDR3 is made up of 15 amino acids. V was clipped by 6 bases and J by 4 bases; unmatched bases: 6. CDR1 and CDR2 (germline): SGHTA, FQGNSA. Written as DNA, the CDR3 is TGTGCCAGCAGATGGGACAGGGGGCCGGGCACTGAAGCTTTCTTT. Protein: CASRWDRGPGTEAFF.

There are a few counts of this clone. The CDR3 loop is CSSGGGLTEAFF. The CDR3 nucleotides read TGCAGCTCTGGGGGGGGGCTCACTGAAGCTTTCTTT. The rearrangement joins TRBV29-1 to TRBJ1-1; possibly TRBD1 for D (6 bases). CDR3 length equals 12 residues. The V end lost 8 bases, the J end lost 4 bases, and 14 bases lay between the germline ends. Looked up from germline, CDR1 is SQVTM and CDR2 is ANQGSEA.

The chain has TRBV13 and TRBJ2-1; 13 bases agree with TRBD2. V shed 5 bases, J shed 8 bases, and the junction held 6 bases outside the gene matches. CDR1 is PRHDT and CDR2 is FYEKMQ in the germline V gene (reference sequence). This CDR3 spans 15 amino acids. The CDR3 here is CASSALAGGFYEQFF. CDR3 DNA: TGTGCCAGCAGCGCACTAGCGGGAGGGTTTTATGAGCAGTTCTTC.

This clone occurred a few times. CDR3 loop: CSVGRGDLYEQYF. The CDR3 DNA reads TGCAGCGTTGGCAGGGGAGACCTCTACGAGCAGTACTTC. The V call is TRBV29-1, the J call TRBJ2-7, with D tentatively TRBD1 (6 bases). CDR3 size: 13 residues. Germline CDR1 and CDR2: SQVTM and ANQGSEA. V shed 4 bases and J shed 3 bases, with 13 bases lying between them.

This clone was seen a handful of times. This rearrangement joins TRBV7-2 to TRBJ1-4; the match to TRBD1 covers 7 bases. CDR3 size: 15 residues. V trimming: 2 bases; J trimming: 7 bases; junction bases outside the gene matches: 7. The V gene's germline CDR1 is SGHTA and CDR2 FQGNSA. CDR3 DNA sequence: TGTGCCAGCAGCTTATGGGGGGCAGGGGGTGAAAAACTGTTTTTT. Encoded protein: CASSLWGAGGEKLFF.

This clone was seen a handful of times. The chain recombines TRBV5-1 with TRBJ2-2; D is uncertain. The CDR3 is 12 residues long. Germline V gene lookup returns CDR1 SGHRS and CDR2 YFSETQ. V dropped 4 bases and J dropped 2 bases, with 3 bases sitting between them. The CDR3 loop reads CASSPNTGELFF. The CDR3 DNA sequence: TGCGCCAGCAGCCCAAACACCGGGGAGCTGTTTTTT.

Written as DNA, the CDR3 is TGTGCCAGCAGCCTCCTTGGGGAGAGGGAGACCCAGTACTTC. As protein: CASSLLGERETQYF. The chain joins TRBV7-3 to TRBJ2-5; possible D gene TRBD2, 5 bases. This CDR3 has 14 residues. Germline CDR1 and CDR2: SGHTA and FQGTGA. The V end was cut by 5 bases, the J end by 5 bases, with 15 bases between.